The clone carrying this T cell receptor beta chain was observed many times. Its specificity is not known. The sample belongs to a study of metastatic and nonmetastatic thyroid tumors. Overall study context: Comparison of repertoires was carried out across blood and tumor or nodule tissue from malignant and benign thyroid patients.

All patients were untreated before thyroid surgery. The germline CDR1 and CDR2 sequences are MNHNS and SASEGT. This CDR3 has 15 residues. Germline trimming cut 6 bases from V and 0 bases from J; bases unmatched to any gene: 4. General study findings and limits: Versus benign nodules, malignant thyroid tumors reportedly had significantly higher TCR beta diversity, in blood and tumor.

TCRdb reprocessed the PCR reads via MiXCR. The sample contains some 33,000 clones, approximately 7.4% of which appear only once. This TCR came from a female donor with papillary thyroid cancer or a benign thyroid nodule (not recorded which). Some clones in this sample may be carry-over from other donors' samples. The chain carries TRBV6-1 and TRBJ2-1; 8 bases align to TRBD2. The material sequenced was blood. The DNA of the CDR3 is TGTGCCAGCAGGTTTAGCGGGGTCTCCTACAATGAGCAGTTCTTC. Translated, it gives CASRFSGVSYNEQFF.